This T cell receptor (beta chain) was profiled in a study of T cell repertoires in cytomegalovirus infection (dated by TCRdb to between 2018 and 2021). Study-level background: Donor HLA type was relevant to the analysis, because carriage of CMV infection together with the matching HLA type was indicated by public TCR beta signatures. General study outcomes and caveats: The ex vivo response was dominated by HLA-C-restricted CMV-specific TCR beta clonotypes, which also provided the single most frequent clonotype in two of eight donors. Cumulative frequency of public TCR beta family members discriminated carriers of CMV infection plus the relevant HLA type in this cohort and an independent approximately 350-donor cohort.

The data were produced on an Illumina HiSeq 1500. TCRdb's own reprocessing of the public reads used fastp at Q25 and MiXCR and kept productive beta chains. Each CDR3 protein appears once, grouped with its most common genes and DNA. This sample is represented by 200,000 or so distinct CDR3 sequences; 28% of them were singletons. The ten largest clones capture about 28% of the sample. As for this clonotype: What antigen it recognizes has not been identified. No per-base quality is available; no much larger clone lies one base away.

CDR1 and CDR2 (SGHKS, YYEKEE) derive from the germline V gene (reference sequence). The CDR3 contains 14 residues, cysteine and phenylalanine counted. Only the CDR3 DNA stays, 42 bases, in frame from base 1. The junction shows trimming of 7 bases on V and 0 bases on J, plus 13 bases between the germline ends. The V and J segments used are TRBV5-5 and TRBJ1-1; the D gene is perhaps TRBD1, on 6 matching bases. Sequencing input: PBMCs. The clonotype originates from a human donor in good health (CMV status not recorded). Some clones in this sample may be carry-over from other donors' samples. The nucleotides read TGTGCCAGCGGGCGAGGGGGGATGAACACTGAAGCTTTCTTT. The encoded protein is CASGRGGMNTEAFF.